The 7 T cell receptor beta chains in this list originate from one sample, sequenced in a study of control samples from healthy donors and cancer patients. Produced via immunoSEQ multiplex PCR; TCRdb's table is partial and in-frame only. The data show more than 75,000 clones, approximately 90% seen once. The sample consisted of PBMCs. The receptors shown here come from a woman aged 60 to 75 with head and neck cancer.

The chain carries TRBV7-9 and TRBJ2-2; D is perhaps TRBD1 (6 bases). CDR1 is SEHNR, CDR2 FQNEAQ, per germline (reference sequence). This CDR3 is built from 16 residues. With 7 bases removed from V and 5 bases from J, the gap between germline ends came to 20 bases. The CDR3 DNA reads TGTGCCAGCAAGCAGAAGACTGTTACAGGGACCGGGGAGCTGTTTTTT. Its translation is CASKQKTVTGTGELFF.

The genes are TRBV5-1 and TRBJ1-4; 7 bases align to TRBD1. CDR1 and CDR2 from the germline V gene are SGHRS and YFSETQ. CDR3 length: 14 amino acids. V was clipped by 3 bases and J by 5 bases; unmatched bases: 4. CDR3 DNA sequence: TGCGCCAGCAGCTCGGGACAGTTGAATGAAAAACTGTTTTTT. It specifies CASSSGQLNEKLFF.

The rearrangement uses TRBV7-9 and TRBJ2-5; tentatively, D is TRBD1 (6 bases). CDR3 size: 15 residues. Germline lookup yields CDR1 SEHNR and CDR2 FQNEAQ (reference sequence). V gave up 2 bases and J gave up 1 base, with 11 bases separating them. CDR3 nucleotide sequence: TGTGCCAGCAGCTTACCTTGGACAGTCCAAGAGACCCAGTACTTC. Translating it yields CASSLPWTVQETQYF. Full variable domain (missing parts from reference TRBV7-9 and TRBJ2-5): DTGVSQNPRHKITKRGQNVTFRCDPISEHNRLYWYRQTLGQGPEFLTYFQNEAQLEKSRLLSDRFSAERPKGSFSTLEIQRTEQGDSAMYLCASSLPWTVQETQYFGPGTRLLVL.

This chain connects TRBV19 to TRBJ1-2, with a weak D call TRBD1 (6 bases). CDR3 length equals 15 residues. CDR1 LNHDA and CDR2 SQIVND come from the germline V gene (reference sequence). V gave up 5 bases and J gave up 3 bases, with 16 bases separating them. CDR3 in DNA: TGTGCCAGTAGTTCAGACAGGCGTAGTGACTATGGCTACACCTTC. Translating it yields CASSSDRRSDYGYTF.

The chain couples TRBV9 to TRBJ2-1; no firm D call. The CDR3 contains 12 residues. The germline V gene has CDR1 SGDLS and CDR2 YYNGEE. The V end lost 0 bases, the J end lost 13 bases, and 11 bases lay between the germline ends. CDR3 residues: CASSVDQIPQFF. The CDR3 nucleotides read TGTGCCAGCAGCGTAGATCAGATCCCACAGTTCTTC.

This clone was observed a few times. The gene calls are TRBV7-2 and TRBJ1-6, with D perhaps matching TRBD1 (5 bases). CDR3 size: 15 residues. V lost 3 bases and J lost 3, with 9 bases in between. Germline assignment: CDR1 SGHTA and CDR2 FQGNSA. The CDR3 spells CASSLTALYNSPLHF. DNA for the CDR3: TGTGCCAGCAGCTTGACAGCCCTCTATAATTCACCCCTCCACTTT.

The CDR3 DNA follows: TGTGCCAGCAGCCAATACCTAGCGGGAGCCACCGGGGAGCTGTTTTTT. Protein sequence: CASSQYLAGATGELFF. V gene TRBV3-1 (or the pseudogene TRBV3-2) combines with J gene TRBJ2-2; 10 bases agree with TRBD2. Trimming took 2 bases from V and 4 from J; bases not matched to a gene: 4. The V gene's germline CDR1 is LGHDT and CDR2 YNNKEL (reference sequence). This CDR3 is built from 16 residues.